The 12 T cell receptor beta chains presented below share a single source sample, sequenced in a study of metastatic and nonmetastatic thyroid tumors. All patients were untreated before thyroid surgery. TCRdb reprocessed the PCR reads using MiXCR. The sample carries roughly 20,000 clones, 22% recorded once. Source material: adjacent normal tissue. The receptors were sampled from a female donor with papillary thyroid cancer or a benign thyroid nodule (not recorded which). Some clones in this sample may be carry-over from other donors' samples.

The rearrangement joins TRBV20-1 to TRBJ2-1, with D unresolved. V lost 6 bases and J lost 4, with 10 bases in between. The CDR3 sequence is 12 residues long. Germline CDR1 is DFQATT and CDR2 is SNEGSKA (reference sequence). The CDR3 sequence is CSAKMGYNEQFF. In DNA form, the CDR3 reads TGCAGTGCCAAGATGGGATACAATGAGCAGTTCTTC.

The sample holds a few counts of this clone. This may be a read error: a much more frequent sequence differs by one nucleotide. The chain recombines TRBV28 with TRBJ1-1; 7 bases map to TRBD1. The CDR3 is made up of 18 amino acids. The V gene's germline CDR1 is MDHEN and CDR2 SYDVKM. J was trimmed by 3 bases and V by 2 bases; bases with no gene match: 15. The CDR3 DNA reads TGTGCCAGCAGTTTAGATGGCAGGGGGTATTTGGGGTACACTGAAGCTTTCTTT. It codes for CASSLDGRGYLGYTEAFF.

About this clone: It may be a read error: a sequence one base away is much more abundant. The gene calls are TRBV6-1 and TRBJ2-7; D perhaps matches TRBD1 (5 bases). This CDR3 is 13 amino acids long. V lost 6 bases to trimming and J lost 0 bases, with 9 bases between them. CDR1 and CDR2 (germline): MNHNS, SASEGT. The CDR3: CASSPDNSYEQYF. CDR3 sequence (DNA): TGTGCCAGCAGCCCGGACAACTCCTACGAGCAGTACTTC.

This clone appeared a few times. A much larger clone sits a single nucleotide away, making a read error possible. The V call is TRBV6-2 or TRBV6-3, the J call TRBJ1-3, with D unclear. The germline gives CDR1 MNHEY, CDR2 SVGEGT. This CDR3 has 16 residues. CDR3 loop: CASSYSKFYSGNTIYF. The CDR3 coding sequence is TGTGCCAGCAGCTACTCGAAGTTCTACTCTGGAAACACCATATATTTT.

The gene calls are TRBV6-1 and TRBJ1-4; D is possibly TRBD1 (5 bases). Trimming stripped 6 bases from V and 7 bases from J, with 24 bases between. Germline assignment: CDR1 MNHNS and CDR2 SASEGT. The CDR3 contains 17 residues. The CDR3 region is CASRHYPPRGSSEKLFF. For the CDR3, the DNA is TGTGCCAGCAGGCATTACCCTCCGAGGGGAAGTAGTGAAAAACTGTTTTTT.

V usage is TRBV6-1 and J usage is TRBJ2-7; D might be TRBD2 (6 bases). The germline V and J ends were trimmed by 3 bases and 2 bases, with 14 bases remaining between them. The CDR3 runs 15 residues. CDR1 MNHNS and CDR2 SASEGT come from the germline V gene. In DNA form, the CDR3 reads TGTGCCAGCAGTGATTTTGGGCGGAGGGCCTACGAGCAGTACTTC. Protein sequence: CASSDFGRRAYEQYF.

Judged by abundance, this clone is medium-sized (0.01 to 0.1%). The chain joins TRBV27 to TRBJ1-5, with 8 bases fitting TRBD1. Germline lookup yields CDR1 MNHEY and CDR2 SMNVEV (reference sequence). Unmatched junction bases numbered 12, after V lost 3 bases and J lost 2 bases. There are 18 residues in the CDR3. In DNA form, the CDR3 reads TGTGCCAGCAGTTTCAGGGGCAGGGGGCAATTTGGCAATCAGCCCCAGCATTTT. Protein product: CASSFRGRGQFGNQPQHF.

The V gene is TRBV6-5, the J gene TRBJ2-3, with no clear D. Looked up from germline, CDR1 is MNHEY and CDR2 is SVGAGI. The CDR3 is 14 amino acids. The ends were cut back, 0 bases at V and 2 bases at J, with 6 bases in the middle. The chain's CDR3 is CASSYSGVTDTQYF. The CDR3 bases are TGTGCCAGCAGTTACTCCGGAGTCACAGATACGCAGTATTTT.

This clone is categorized as medium-sized. The chain couples TRBV7-3 to TRBJ2-7; TRBD1 is a possible D gene (6 bases). Deletions cut 5 bases from V and 7 bases from J, with 15 bases between. Germline V CDR1 and CDR2: SGHTA, FQGTGA. The CDR3 loop spans 13 amino acids. The CDR3 is CASSVEGTREQYF. CDR3 bases: TGTGCCAGCAGCGTTGAGGGGACAAGGGAGCAGTACTTC.

The J gene is TRBJ2-7, the V gene TRBV28; a weak D match, TRBD1 (6 bases). CDR3 length: 11 amino acids. Trimming left V 6 bases short and J 8 bases short, with 11 bases between. Looked up from germline, CDR1 is MDHEN and CDR2 is SYDVKM. The CDR3: CASRLQGKQYF. The CDR3, as DNA: TGTGCCAGCAGACTACAGGGAAAGCAGTACTTC.

This sequence joins TRBV10-3 and TRBJ1-1; possible D gene TRBD1, 5 bases. Germline V gene data show CDR1 as ENHRY and CDR2 as SYGVKD. V was shortened by 0 bases and J by 1 base, with 9 bases between the two germline ends. The CDR3 runs to 15 residues. This CDR3 is CAISESWQGNTEAFF. CDR3 DNA sequence: TGTGCCATCAGTGAGTCTTGGCAGGGGAACACTGAAGCTTTCTTT.

The J gene is TRBJ1-1, the V gene TRBV6-1, with a tentative D call TRBD1 (6 bases). The CDR3 has 13 amino acids. The V end was cut by 7 bases, the J end by 1 base, with 10 bases between. The germline gives CDR1 MNHNS, CDR2 SASEGT. The CDR3 here is CASTAGANTEAFF. The CDR3, as DNA: TGTGCCAGCACGGCAGGGGCGAACACTGAAGCTTTCTTT.